This T cell receptor beta chain was recovered during a study of beta chain features in type 1 diabetes (dated by TCRdb to between 2018 and 2020). About the full investigation: Mean age, gender distribution, total cell number and subset yield were not different between patients and healthy donors. In the study, TCRB repertoires of sorted circulating CD4+ T cell subsets from recently diagnosed type 1 diabetes patients were compared with those of matched healthy donors. A total of some 100,000,000 sorted cells were examined across all samples, and a strong correlation was observed between cell number per subset and RNA yield. Whereas all 28 donors provided naive and central memory subsets, regulatory and stem cell-like memory subsets were isolated from just 8 patients and roughly 8 healthy donors.

Here is what the overall study found, with its caveats: Because cDNA was sequenced instead of genomic DNA, highly expressing activated cells could be over-represented, though the groups showed no difference in activation or CD3 levels. Because small numbers of individuals were included in the HLA sub-analyses, any influence of HLA type on TCRB rearrangement was left unresolved. PCR may preferentially amplify shorter templates, but because patient and control samples were amplified and corrected together, any resulting skew would affect both groups equally. In all four CD4+ subsets, TCRB CDR3 length was moderately but significantly shorter in type 1 diabetes patients. At VDJ recombination sites, patients with type 1 diabetes made fewer insertions and deleted more nucleotides, a pattern implying thymic rearrangement abnormalities. The naive, central memory and regulatory TCRB repertoires appeared to resemble one another more closely among patients than among healthy donors.

All of the isolated RNA was reverse transcribed with the High Capacity cDNA Reverse Transcription Kit, so expressed TCRB transcripts were sequenced. Deep immunoSEQ sequencing was applied to naive, central memory and regulatory T cell samples, giving an average of around 3.8 million total reads per sample. Sorted cells were lysed in RLT buffer, and RNA was extracted using DNase-treated RNeasy Micro or Mini kits according to cell number. Each cell subset was processed separately to prevent cross-contamination, with patient and healthy donor samples processed together. The immunoSEQ multiplex PCR was used to amplify TCRB sequences from cDNA, generating 87-bp fragments that spanned the CDR3 region. Sequencing of the amplicons was done on the Illumina HiSeq platform. As for the authors' bioinformatics: Synthetic template baselines were used to correct PCR bias computationally, reads within Hamming distance 2 were collapsed together, and singletons that could not be merged were discarded. By aligning reads against IMGT, V, D and J genes, CDR3 length, and insertions or deletions at six rearrangement sites were assigned. Clonotype counts were normalized to sorted cell number within each subset before computing true diversity and Gini coefficients with the tcR R package. Repertoire sharing was quantified using the overlap coefficient calculated on TCRB nucleotide sequences. Out-of-frame TCRB sequences from naive cells were analyzed as a proxy for the pre-selection repertoire. The immuneACCESS repertoire file appears here via TCRdb, limited to in-frame rearrangements. These files lack a portion of the clones; in checked studies, under half of the deficit traces to unresolved V genes, and the cause of the others is not known. The DNA was the basis for D and trimming; V, J and clone size are from that table. The sample table shows hundreds of thousands of clones, and around 30% are seen once. The ten largest make up around 0.065% of the sample.

This clone appeared a few times. The target of this receptor is not known. No much larger clone is present one base from it, and per-base qualities are unavailable. Each donor gave one peripheral blood draw, roughly 120 mL on average, collected into heparinised tubes. Naive, central memory, regulatory and stem cell-like memory CD4+ T cells were sorted on a BD FACSAria II using a panel including CD45RO, CCR7, CD25, CD127, CD95 and CD27. A purity above 95% was achieved for all sorted populations. Right away, PBMCs were isolated by Lymphoprep density gradient centrifugation and were stained directly, with no culture step. So that batch effects would be minimized, each experiment stained and sorted samples in pairs, pairing one healthy donor with one patient. V sheds 3 bases and J sheds 6 bases, leaving 4 bases between their ends. For CDR1 and CDR2, the germline V gene lists SQVTM and ANQGSEA. The CDR3 spans 10 residues, from the cysteine through the phenylalanine. The DNA shown is the 30-base CDR3, in frame from base 1.

The specimen was naive CD4+ T cells from blood. According to the study, the label for this sample's cell subset or site signals: true naive CD4+ T cells. This receptor was taken from a man in his late teens or twenties in good health. The rearranged segments are TRBV29-1 and TRBJ2-3; the D gene cannot be resolved reliably. The nucleotide sequence is TGCAGCGTTGAGTCGGATACGCAGTATTTT. This sequence encodes CSVESDTQYF.